The source of this T cell receptor (beta chain) is a study of T cell clusters in autoimmune cytopenias. This CDR3 has 15 amino acids. The germline gives CDR1 MNHNS, CDR2 SASEGT. TRB was amplified from 250 ng of peripheral blood genomic DNA per sample. One tube held mixed TRB-A and TRB-B primer pools for touch-down PCR. One entry per CDR3 protein, without DNA, is what TCRdb gives after re-calling the multiplex PCR reads. The data show about 6,400 distinct CDR3 sequences, and the top ten clones hold approximately 38%. Its frequency marks this clonotype as medium-sized (0.01 to 0.1%). These data were also filed under a second study, of T cell repertoires in aging, cancer and after chemotherapy.

Material for sequencing was peripheral blood. The receptor was derived from a human donor in good health. This chain connects TRBV6-1 to TRBJ1-3. The CDR3 spells CASRKEGISGNTIYF.